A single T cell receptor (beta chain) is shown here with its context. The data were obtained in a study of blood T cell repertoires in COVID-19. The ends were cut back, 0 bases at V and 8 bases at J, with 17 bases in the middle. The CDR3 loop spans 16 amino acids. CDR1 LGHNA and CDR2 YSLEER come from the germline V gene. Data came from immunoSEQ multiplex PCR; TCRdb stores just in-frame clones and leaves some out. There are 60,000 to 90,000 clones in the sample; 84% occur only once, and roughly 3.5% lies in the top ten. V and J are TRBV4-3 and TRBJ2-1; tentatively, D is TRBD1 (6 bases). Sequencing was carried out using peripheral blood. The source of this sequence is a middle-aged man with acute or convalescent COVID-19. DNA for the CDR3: TGCGCCAGCAGCCAAGATCCGGGACAAGGGGAAGATGAGCAGTTCTTC. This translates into CASSQDPGQGEDEQFF.